This entry is about one T cell receptor (beta chain). No antigen is known for it. The data belong to a study of siplizumab effects on memory and regulatory T cells. General study results and limits: Apparently more diverse than memory cells, naive T cells also seemed major alloresponse contributors. Alloreactive sequences traceable to unstimulated CD4+ memory cells were significantly reduced by siplizumab. No assignable naive or memory phenotype existed for roughly 75-97% of proliferating CD4+ or CD8+ clones.

J lost 2 bases, V lost 4 bases, and 1 base had no gene match. This CDR3 comprises 14 residues. Germline lookup yields CDR1 MGHRA and CDR2 YSYEKL. Sequencing of each sample assayed some 10^5 TCR templates. Profiled with immunoSEQ multiplex PCR; TCRdb holds only in-frame clones, not every one. Among 60,000 or so clones listed, about 92% were seen once. This TCR was sampled from a human donor in good health. The sample consisted of CD8+ T cells sorted from blood. This chain uses TRBV4-1 with TRBJ2-7, with 11 nucleotides matching TRBD2. CDR3 in DNA: TGCGCCAGCAGCCTACTAGCGGGAGCCTACGAGCAGTACTTC. It encodes CASSLLAGAYEQYF.